One sample yielded the 12 T cell receptor beta chains listed below, sequenced in a study of T cells in Graves' hyperthyroidism and ophthalmopathy. Regions amplified from RNA transcripts were the TCR beta CDR3 regions. During a first-round RT-PCR of the TCR CDR3, the HTBI primer set was used. From the multiplex PCR reads, TCRdb called clonotypes with MiXCR, one entry per CDR3 protein. The data show 300,000 to 400,000 distinct CDR3 sequences, about 12% seen once. Sequenced sample: blood. The receptors here all came from a young woman with Graves' hyperthyroidism.

V is TRBV12-3 or TRBV12-4 and J is TRBJ2-3, with TRBD2 matching over 11 bases. The V segment lost 5 bases and the J segment 0 bases; nucleotides outside the gene matches: 10. CDR3 size: 18 residues. DNA of the CDR3: TGTGCCAGCAGTACAACTAGCGGGGGAGCCCATAGCACAGATACGCAGTATTTT. Its translation: CASSTTSGGAHSTDTQYF.

This clonotype showed up many times. The rearrangement links TRBV3-1 to TRBJ2-4, with D uncertain. Germline V lookup: CDR1 LGHDT, CDR2 YNNKEL (reference sequence). CDR3 length equals 13 residues. V lost 0 bases and J 6 bases, leaving 6 bases between the germline ends. The CDR3 bases are TGTGCCAGCAGCCAAGAAGCAGGAAACATTCAGTACTTC. This codes for CASSQEAGNIQYF.

This clonotype has a count of ten or more. The chain couples TRBV28 to TRBJ2-5; 9 bases agree with TRBD1. V lost 6 bases and J lost 7; bases outside the gene matches: 6. CDR1 and CDR2 (germline): MDHEN, SYDVKM. The CDR3 is 13 residues long. CDR3 nucleotide sequence: TGTGCCAGCAGCTCGACAGGGGGGACGACCCAGTACTTC. It encodes CASSSTGGTTQYF.

This clonotype was recorded many times. V and J are TRBV30 and TRBJ1-2; tentatively, D is TRBD1 (5 bases). CDR3 size: 17 residues. Per germline, CDR1 GTSNPN and CDR2 SVGIG (reference sequence). V was shortened by 1 base and J by 2 bases, with 20 bases between the two germline ends. The CDR3 DNA reads as TGTGCCTGGAGTGGAAGGGGCAACAGGTGGCTCAACTATGGCTACACCTTC. It encodes CAWSGRGNRWLNYGYTF.

This clonotype was detected only a few times. This rearrangement joins TRBV12-3 or TRBV12-4 to TRBJ1-3; 7 nucleotides match TRBD1. CDR3 length: 14 amino acids. V shed 6 bases, J shed 7 bases, and the junction held 9 bases outside the gene matches. CDR3: CASSPTGRFNTIYF. The CDR3 nucleotides are TGTGCCAGCAGCCCGACAGGGCGATTCAACACCATATATTTT.

This clonotype was found many times. The chain employs TRBV2 and TRBJ2-7; perhaps D is TRBD1 or TRBD2 (6 bases each). Deletions cut 8 bases from V and 2 bases from J, with 19 bases between. This CDR3 is 15 amino acids long. The germline V gene has CDR1 SNHLY and CDR2 FYNNEI. The CDR3 bases are TGTGCCAGCTTATTCGGGGGCGGGACCCCCTACGAGCAGTACTTC. Protein sequence: CASLFGGGTPYEQYF. The whole variable domain, filled in from reference TRBV2 and TRBJ2-7, reads EPEVTQTPSHQVTQMGQEVILRCVPISNHLYFYWYRQILGQKVEFLVSFYNNEISEKSEIFDDQFSVERPDGSNFTLKIRSTKLEDSAMYFCASLFGGGTPYEQYFGPGTRLTVT.

This clonotype was counted many times. This sequence joins TRBV12-3 or TRBV12-4 and TRBJ2-5; the match to TRBD2 covers 7 bases. The CDR3 spans 16 residues. The V and J ends lost 6 bases and 4 bases, in that order; junction bases with no gene match: 14. Written as DNA, the CDR3 is TGTGCCAGCAGCCAAGAGGGCGGGAGTCTCAGAGAGACCCAGTACTTC. Its protein is CASSQEGGSLRETQYF.

This clonotype was seen a handful of times. With a much larger clone just one base away, this may be a read error. This chain links TRBV28 with TRBJ2-5, with 13 bases aligning to TRBD2. V was clipped by 3 bases and J by 4 bases; unmatched bases: 5. CDR1 and CDR2 (germline): MDHEN, SYDVKM. This CDR3 has 16 amino acids. CDR3 sequence: CASSFGLAGAGETQYF. The CDR3 DNA reads TGTGCCAGCAGTTTTGGACTAGCGGGAGCTGGAGAGACCCAGTACTTC.

This clonotype showed up many times. J is TRBJ1-6 and V is TRBV2; TRBD1 is a possible D gene (5 bases). Germline CDR1 is SNHLY and CDR2 is FYNNEI. The CDR3 sequence is 14 residues long. V was clipped by 7 bases and J by 7 bases, with 14 bases between them. CDR3 DNA: TGTGCCAGCACGACCGGGACTGAGAATTCACCCCTCCACTTT. It yields the protein CASTTGTENSPLHF.

This clonotype has ten or more counts. V gene TRBV12-3 or TRBV12-4 combines with J gene TRBJ2-1; tentatively, D is TRBD2 (6 bases). V lost 2 bases and J 4 bases, leaving 18 bases between the germline ends. This CDR3 has 17 amino acids. CDR3 sequence reads: CASSLRGRGTSYNEQFF. In DNA form, the CDR3 reads TGTGCCAGCAGTTTAAGGGGCCGCGGGACTTCTTACAATGAGCAGTTCTTC.

This clonotype was observed at least ten times. The chain recombines TRBV11-3 with TRBJ2-2; D gene ambiguous. This CDR3 is 11 amino acids long. The germline V gene encodes CDR1 SGHNT and CDR2 YENEEA. Deletions cut 6 bases from V and 6 bases from J, with 5 bases between. For the CDR3, the DNA is TGTGCCAGCAGTAGAGCCGGGGAGCTGTTTTTT. Translated: CASSRAGELFF.

This clonotype has more than one count but fewer than ten. The V gene is TRBV10-3, the J gene TRBJ1-6, with D perhaps matching TRBD1 (5 bases). Germline CDR1 and CDR2: ENHRY and SYGVKD. V shed 8 bases and J shed 7 bases, with 12 bases lying between them. The CDR3 runs 13 residues. This chain's CDR3 is CAIHAGLNSPLHF. The CDR3 DNA reads TGTGCCATCCACGCAGGGTTGAATTCACCCCTCCACTTT.